This is a list of T cell receptor beta chains from one sample in a study of blood T cell repertoires in COVID-19. The repertoire was sequenced with immunoSEQ multiplex PCR; TCRdb's copy has only in-frame clones and lacks some. Among about 280,000 clones listed, approximately 85% were seen once. Sequencing was done on a sample of peripheral blood. The receptor set was obtained from a man in his late teens or twenties with active or convalescent COVID-19. Both conserved end residues are part of each CDR3. A D gene is named only where the DNA matches it firmly. Size is stated for part of the rows, as once, few or many counts, or as a class when the clone is expanded.

DNA: TGTGCCAGCAGTGAAGGGTTGGGCCATCAGCCCCAGCATTTT
CDR3: CASSEGLGHQPQHF
V: TRBV2
size: .
D: .
J: TRBJ1-5

DNA: TGTGCCAGCACCGAAAATACAGGGGGCGTTGGGGCCAACGTCCTGACTTTC
CDR3: CASTENTGGVGANVLTF
V: TRBV27
size: .
D: TRBD1
J: TRBJ2-6

DNA: TGCGCCAGCAGCCAAGGTCGGTATACTAACTATGGCTACACCTTC
CDR3: CASSQGRYTNYGYTF
V: TRBV4-1
size: .
D: .
J: TRBJ1-2

DNA: TGTGCCAGCAGCCAAGAGGGACTAGCGGGGGACTACAATGAGCAGTTCTTC
CDR3: CASSQEGLAGDYNEQFF
V: TRBV4-2
size: .
D: TRBD2
J: TRBJ2-1

DNA: TGTGCCAGCAGTCACTATGGAATTAACTATGGCTACACCTTC
CDR3: CASSHYGINYGYTF
V: TRBV5-5
size: once
D: .
J: TRBJ1-2

DNA: TGTGCCAGCAGGTTGACAGGGGGCGAGCAGTACTTC
CDR3: CASRLTGGEQYF
V: TRBV5-4
size: .
D: TRBD1
J: TRBJ2-7

DNA: TGTGCCAGCAGTCAACAGGGGGCGTATGGAAACACCATATATTTT
CDR3: CASSQQGAYGNTIYF
V: TRBV27
size: .
D: TRBD1
J: TRBJ1-3

DNA: TGTGCCAGCATACCGGGACAGGGCACAGATACGCAGTATTTT
CDR3: CASIPGQGTDTQYF
V: TRBV2
size: .
D: TRBD1
J: TRBJ2-3

DNA: TGCGCCAGCAGCCAAGATTGGCACAGGCGAAATTCACCCCTCCACTTT
CDR3: CASSQDWHRRNSPLHF
V: TRBV4-3
size: .
D: .
J: TRBJ1-6

DNA: TGTGCCAGCAGAAAACCCGGACAGGGGCCGAGGAACACTGAAGCTTTCTTT
CDR3: CASRKPGQGPRNTEAFF
V: TRBV11-2
size: .
D: TRBD1
J: TRBJ1-1

DNA: TGTGCCAGCAGGAGGACAGGGACTGAAGCTTTCTTT
CDR3: CASRRTGTEAFF
V: TRBV12-3/TRBV12-4
size: .
D: TRBD1
J: TRBJ1-1

DNA: TGTGCCAGCTCACCCGGGGACTGGTCCTACGAGCAGTACTTC
CDR3: CASSPGDWSYEQYF
V: TRBV18
size: .
D: .
J: TRBJ2-7

DNA: TGTGCCAGCAGTAGCGGGGGACTGTACGAGCAGTACTTC
CDR3: CASSSGGLYEQYF
V: TRBV12-3/TRBV12-4
size: .
D: TRBD2
J: TRBJ2-7

DNA: TGTGCCAGCAGCACCCGACTAGCGGGGGGGTCTGGGGCCAACGTCCTGACTTTC
CDR3: CASSTRLAGGSGANVLTF
V: TRBV9
size: .
D: TRBD2
J: TRBJ2-6

DNA: TGTGCCAGCAGCTTAGTAGCGGGCCCAGTAATAGGAGATACGCAGTATTTT
CDR3: CASSLVAGPVIGDTQYF
V: TRBV7-8
size: .
D: TRBD2
J: TRBJ2-3

DNA: TGTGCCAGCAGTGGAGGGCAGAGCTCCTACGAGCAGTACTTC
CDR3: CASSGGQSSYEQYF
V: TRBV9
size: .
D: .
J: TRBJ2-7

DNA: TGCGCCAGCAGCTTGCAGGGGACAGCTTCTGAAGCTTTCTTT
CDR3: CASSLQGTASEAFF
V: TRBV5-1
size: .
D: TRBD1
J: TRBJ1-1

DNA: TGTGCCAGCAGGGCGGGTTACGAGCAGTACTTC
CDR3: CASRAGYEQYF
V: TRBV27
size: .
D: .
J: TRBJ2-7

DNA: TGTGCCAGCAGCCGCCCCGGGACAAACACCGGGGAGCTGTTTTTT
CDR3: CASSRPGTNTGELFF
V: TRBV4-2
size: .
D: .
J: TRBJ2-2

DNA: TGCGCCAGCAGCCAATCCCCGGTGGGGGGCTCTGGAAACACCATATATTTT
CDR3: CASSQSPVGGSGNTIYF
V: TRBV4-1
size: .
D: .
J: TRBJ1-3

DNA: TGTGCCAGCAGCTACTCCACAGATCAGCCCCAGCATTTT
CDR3: CASSYSTDQPQHF
V: TRBV6-5
size: .
D: .
J: TRBJ1-5

DNA: TGTGCCAGCAGCTTAGAGAGAGGACAGGGGGCTGGAAACACCATATATTTT
CDR3: CASSLERGQGAGNTIYF
V: TRBV7-6
size: .
D: TRBD1
J: TRBJ1-3

DNA: TGTGCCAGCAGCGGGAAGGAGGGGACCCAGTACTTC
CDR3: CASSGKEGTQYF
V: TRBV11-2
size: .
D: .
J: TRBJ2-5

DNA: TGTGCCAGCAGTCCCAGACAGGGAGGAAAATTTGGCAATCAGCCCCAGCATTTT
CDR3: CASSPRQGGKFGNQPQHF
V: TRBV27
size: once
D: TRBD1
J: TRBJ1-5

DNA: TGTGCCACCGACGCAGGGGGTGAGAACACTGAAGCTTTCTTT
CDR3: CATDAGGENTEAFF
V: TRBV15
size: .
D: TRBD1
J: TRBJ1-1

DNA: TGCGCCAGCAGCTGGGGCCCCGAACAAGGTGAAAAACTGTTTTTT
CDR3: CASSWGPEQGEKLFF
V: TRBV5-1
size: .
D: .
J: TRBJ1-4

DNA: TGCGCCAGCAGCCAGGACATCTACTATGGCTACACCTTC
CDR3: CASSQDIYYGYTF
V: TRBV4-3
size: .
D: .
J: TRBJ1-2

DNA: TGTGCCAGCAGCCCCAGACAGACTCCCACCGGGGAGCTGTTTTTT
CDR3: CASSPRQTPTGELFF
V: TRBV7-8
size: .
D: .
J: TRBJ2-2

DNA: TGTGCCAGTAGTCCAATAGCGGGGGGGTACGAGCAGTACTTC
CDR3: CASSPIAGGYEQYF
V: TRBV19
size: once
D: TRBD2
J: TRBJ2-7

DNA: TGCAGCGTTGTGCCCGGGGCTGGAAACACCATATATTTT
CDR3: CSVVPGAGNTIYF
V: TRBV29-1
size: .
D: .
J: TRBJ1-3

DNA: TGTGCCAGCAGCGCTTGGGGGGATGGCTACACCTTC
CDR3: CASSAWGDGYTF
V: TRBV7-8
size: .
D: .
J: TRBJ1-2

DNA: TGTGCCAGCAGTTTATCTCGGGGGTCCGGCTACACCTTC
CDR3: CASSLSRGSGYTF
V: TRBV12-3/TRBV12-4
size: .
D: .
J: TRBJ1-2

DNA: TGTGCCAGCAGTTACCTAGCGGGGTCAGCAGATACGCAGTATTTT
CDR3: CASSYLAGSADTQYF
V: TRBV6-2/TRBV6-3
size: .
D: TRBD2
J: TRBJ2-3

DNA: TGTGCCAGCAGCCCGACGGACAGGGGCAATGAAAAACTGTTTTTT
CDR3: CASSPTDRGNEKLFF
V: TRBV11-2
size: .
D: TRBD1
J: TRBJ1-4

DNA: TGCGCCAGCAGTGAGGGGCGGGGGGGCCGTTACGAGCAGTACTTC
CDR3: CASSEGRGGRYEQYF
V: TRBV10-2
size: .
D: TRBD2
J: TRBJ2-7

DNA: TGCGCCAGCAGCCCAGGGGGCCTTGACTATGGCTACACCTTC
CDR3: CASSPGGLDYGYTF
V: TRBV10-2
size: .
D: TRBD1
J: TRBJ1-2

DNA: TGTGCCAGCAGCTTAAACAGGGTGAACTCCTACGAGCAGTACTTC
CDR3: CASSLNRVNSYEQYF
V: TRBV13
size: few
D: .
J: TRBJ2-7

DNA: TGCGCCAGCAGCTTGGGCAGTAACGGGGATCAGCCCCAGCATTTT
CDR3: CASSLGSNGDQPQHF
V: TRBV5-1
size: .
D: .
J: TRBJ1-5

DNA: TGTGCCAGCAGCTTGACAGGACGGGGCAATCAGCCCCAGCATTTT
CDR3: CASSLTGRGNQPQHF
V: TRBV7-2
size: .
D: .
J: TRBJ1-5

DNA: TGTGCCAGCAGAAGAACAAACACTGAAGCTTTCTTT
CDR3: CASRRTNTEAFF
V: TRBV3-1/TRBV3-2
size: .
D: .
J: TRBJ1-1

DNA: TGTGCCAGCAGCGTGGCAGGGCTGGGACAGCCCCAGCATTTT
CDR3: CASSVAGLGQPQHF
V: TRBV9
size: .
D: .
J: TRBJ1-5

DNA: TGCGCCAGCAGCCGAAGTACAGGGGTAGAAAGCTGGAACACTGAAGCTTTCTTT
CDR3: CASSRSTGVESWNTEAFF
V: TRBV5-1
size: once
D: TRBD1
J: TRBJ1-1